This T cell receptor beta chain derives from a study of beta chain features in type 1 diabetes. Regarding the study as a whole: Individuals with type 1 diabetes displayed fewer insertions and more deletions at VDJ junctions.

Naive, central memory, regulatory and stem cell-like memory cells within the CD4+ compartment were sorted using CD45RO/CCR7/CD25/CD127/CD95/CD27. Turning to this clone: The antigen remains undetermined.

V was shortened by 3 bases and J by 3 bases, with 12 bases between the two germline ends. The germline V gene has CDR1 GTSNPN and CDR2 SVGIG (reference sequence). The CDR3 runs to 14 residues. Of the isolated RNA, all was reverse transcribed, and so the sequenced material was expressed TCRB transcripts. About 3.7 million reads per sample were averaged for naive, central memory and regulatory samples. TCRdb's table, derived via immunoSEQ multiplex PCR, lists solely in-frame clones and lacks some. This sample has more than 300,000 clones, with roughly an eighth found just once. The chain employs TRBV30 and TRBJ2-1, with D perhaps matching TRBD1 (5 bases). Sequenced sample: naive CD4+ T cells from blood. This clonotype originated in a man aged 18 to 30 in good health. CDR3 sequence reads: CAWRWAGYYNEQFF. The CDR3 DNA sequence: TGTGCCTGGAGGTGGGCAGGGTACTACAATGAGCAGTTCTTC. The full variable domain, completed using reference TRBV30 and TRBJ2-1, is SQTIHQWPATLVQPVGSPLSLECTVEGTSNPNLYWYRQAAGRGLQLLFYSVGIGQISSEVPQNLSASRPQDRQFILSSKKLLLSDSGFYLCAWRWAGYYNEQFFGPGTRLTVL.